This T cell receptor (beta chain) is from a study of T cell repertoires in cytomegalovirus infection. Whole-study context: Well-studied HLA-B-restricted CMV epitopes were used in the study alongside recently identified HLA-C-restricted ones.

Notes on this clonotype: Its antigen is still unknown.

Findings and caveats of the study: Individuals carrying CMV plus the relevant HLA were identified by cumulative frequency of public TCR beta families.

TCRdb independently ran MiXCR on the reads; one entry per CDR3 protein. The sample shows some 320,000 distinct CDR3 sequences, around 29% of them seen only once. The CDR3 sequence is 17 residues long. V shed 6 bases and J 2 bases; nucleotides not matched to a gene: 12. Germline V lookup: CDR1 MNHNS, CDR2 SASEGT. This receptor was identified in a human donor in good health (CMV status not recorded). Some clones in this sample may be carry-over from other donors' samples. The material was cultured PBMCs, obtained from culture after CMV antigen stimulation. The V gene is TRBV6-1, the J gene TRBJ2-2, with TRBD2 identical over 7 bases. CDR3 region: CASRAGATAGNTGELFF. The DNA of the CDR3 is TGTGCCAGCAGGGCGGGAGCGACGGCCGGAAACACCGGGGAGCTGTTTTTT.